The present entry profiles one T cell receptor (beta chain) with its context. Original processing notes: Scientists estimated how many nucleated cells there were by amplifying reference gene primers. Method: immunoSEQ multiplex PCR; TCRdb's copy keeps in-frame clones and lacks some. For V, J and clone size, that table is used; D and trimming come from the DNA. The sample shows 80,000 to 85,000 clones, 84% of them seen only once. The germline V gene encodes CDR1 SGHRS and CDR2 YFSETQ. There are 15 residues in the CDR3. The J segment lost 1 base and the V segment lost 2 bases, leaving 4 bases of the junction unmatched. These data originate in a study of blood T cell repertoires in COVID-19. About the research overall: T cells, B-cell-depleted T cells, or PBMCs supplied cDNA or gDNA.

The sequencing sample was made of peripheral blood. This TCR derives from a human donor in a cohort sampled during active COVID-19. The chain carries TRBV5-1 and TRBJ2-7; 9 nucleotides agree with TRBD1. The CDR3 region is CASSFGQGLSYEQYF. The CDR3, as DNA: TGCGCCAGCAGCTTTGGACAGGGGCTGTCCTACGAGCAGTACTTC.